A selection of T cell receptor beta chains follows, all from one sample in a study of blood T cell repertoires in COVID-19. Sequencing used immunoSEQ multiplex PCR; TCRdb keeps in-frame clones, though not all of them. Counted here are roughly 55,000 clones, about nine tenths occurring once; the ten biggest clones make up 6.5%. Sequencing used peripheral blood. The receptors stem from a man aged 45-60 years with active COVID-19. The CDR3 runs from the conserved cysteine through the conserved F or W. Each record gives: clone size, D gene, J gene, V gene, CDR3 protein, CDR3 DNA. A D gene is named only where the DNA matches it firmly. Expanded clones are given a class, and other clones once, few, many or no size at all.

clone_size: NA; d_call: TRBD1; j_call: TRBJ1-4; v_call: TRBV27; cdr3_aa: CASSFLAARGEKLFF; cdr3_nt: TGTGCCAGCAGCTTCCTAGCCGCCAGGGGGGAAAAACTGTTTTTT
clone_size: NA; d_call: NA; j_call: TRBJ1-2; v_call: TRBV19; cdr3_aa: CASGRPGHTNYGYTF; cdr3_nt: TGTGCCAGTGGTCGCCCGGGACACACAAACTATGGCTACACCTTC
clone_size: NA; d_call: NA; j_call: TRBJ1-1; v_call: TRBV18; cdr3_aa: CASSPPGRSNTEAFF; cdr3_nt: TGTGCCAGCTCACCCCCAGGGAGGTCGAACACTGAAGCTTTCTTT
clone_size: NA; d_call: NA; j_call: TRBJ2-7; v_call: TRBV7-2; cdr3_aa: CASTQGSGPYEQYF; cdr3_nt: TGTGCCAGCACCCAGGGGTCAGGGCCCTACGAGCAGTACTTC
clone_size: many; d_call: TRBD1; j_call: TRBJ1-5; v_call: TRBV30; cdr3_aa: CAWSGGTGEYQPQHF; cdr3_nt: TGTGCCTGGAGTGGCGGGACAGGGGAGTATCAGCCCCAGCATTTT
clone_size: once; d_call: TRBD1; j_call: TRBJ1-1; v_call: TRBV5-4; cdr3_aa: CASSSGRGRTEAFF; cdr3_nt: TGTGCCAGCAGCTCAGGCAGGGGGCGGACTGAAGCTTTCTTT
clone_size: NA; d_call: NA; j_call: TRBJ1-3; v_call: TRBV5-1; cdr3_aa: CASSLEQGYGNTIYF; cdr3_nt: TGCGCCAGCAGCTTGGAACAGGGCTATGGAAACACCATATATTTT
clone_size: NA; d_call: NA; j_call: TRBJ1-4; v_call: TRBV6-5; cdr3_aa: CASREAPSGNEKLFF; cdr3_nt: TGTGCCAGCAGAGAGGCCCCATCGGGTAATGAAAAACTGTTTTTT
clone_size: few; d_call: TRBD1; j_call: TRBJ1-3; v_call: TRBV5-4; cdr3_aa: CASSLEGASSGNTIYF; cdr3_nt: TGTGCCAGCAGCTTGGAGGGGGCCAGCTCTGGAAACACCATATATTTT
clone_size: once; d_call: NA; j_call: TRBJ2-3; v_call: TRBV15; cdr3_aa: CATSRDQSSVTQYF; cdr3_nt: TGTGCCACCAGCAGAGATCAGTCTAGCGTTACGCAGTATTTT
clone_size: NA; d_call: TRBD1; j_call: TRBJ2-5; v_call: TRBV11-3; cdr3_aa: CASSLGQGATAQYF; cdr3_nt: TGTGCCAGCAGCTTAGGACAGGGGGCCACCGCCCAGTACTTC
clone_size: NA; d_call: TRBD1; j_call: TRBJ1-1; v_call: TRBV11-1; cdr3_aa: CASSKAQQGFYTEAFF; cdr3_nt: TGTGCCAGCAGCAAGGCACAACAGGGGTTTTACACTGAAGCTTTCTTT
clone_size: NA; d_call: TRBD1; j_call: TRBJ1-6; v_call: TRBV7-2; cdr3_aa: CASSFRTGLRSPLHF; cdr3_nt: TGTGCCAGCAGCTTCCGGACAGGGCTAAGATCACCCCTCCACTTT
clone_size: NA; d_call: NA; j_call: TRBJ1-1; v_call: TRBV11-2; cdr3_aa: CASSSDRNTEAFF; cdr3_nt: TGTGCCAGCAGCTCAGACAGGAACACTGAAGCTTTCTTT
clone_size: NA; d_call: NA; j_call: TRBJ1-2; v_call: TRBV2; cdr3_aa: CASSEDSYTF; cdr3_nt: TGTGCCAGCAGTGAGGACTCCTACACCTTC
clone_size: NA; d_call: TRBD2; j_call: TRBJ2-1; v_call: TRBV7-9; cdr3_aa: CASSMGGTSGNEQFF; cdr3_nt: TGTGCCAGCAGCATGGGGGGGACTAGTGGCAATGAGCAGTTCTTC
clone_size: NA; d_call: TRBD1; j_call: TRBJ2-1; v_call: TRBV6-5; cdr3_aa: CASRTGASYNEQFF; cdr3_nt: TGTGCCAGCAGGACAGGGGCCTCCTACAATGAGCAGTTCTTC
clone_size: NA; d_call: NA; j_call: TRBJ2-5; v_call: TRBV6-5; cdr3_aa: CASSYRGTPETQYF; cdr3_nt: TGTGCCAGCAGTTACCGCGGGACCCCAGAGACCCAGTACTTC
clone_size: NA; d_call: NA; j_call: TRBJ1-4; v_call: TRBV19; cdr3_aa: CASSTGVEGRGKLFF; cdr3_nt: TGTGCCAGTAGTACAGGGGTCGAGGGCCGAGGGAAACTGTTTTTT
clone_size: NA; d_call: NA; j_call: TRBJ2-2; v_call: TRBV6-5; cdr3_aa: CASRRDGDTGELFF; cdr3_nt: TGTGCCAGCAGGCGGGACGGAGACACCGGGGAGCTGTTTTTT
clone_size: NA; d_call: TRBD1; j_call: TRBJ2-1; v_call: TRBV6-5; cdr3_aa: CAIPDRGPLEQFF; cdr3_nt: TGTGCCATCCCGGACAGGGGCCCCTTAGAGCAGTTCTTC
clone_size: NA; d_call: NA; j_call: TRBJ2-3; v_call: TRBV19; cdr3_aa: CAISVGGSGTDTQYF; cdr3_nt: TGTGCCATCAGTGTCGGTGGTAGCGGCACAGATACGCAGTATTTT
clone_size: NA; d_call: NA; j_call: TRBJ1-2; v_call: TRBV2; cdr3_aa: CASSGEQGAYGYTF; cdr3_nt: TGTGCCAGCAGTGGCGAACAGGGTGCCTATGGCTACACCTTC
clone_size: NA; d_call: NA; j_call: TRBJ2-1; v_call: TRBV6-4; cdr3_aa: CASSSGGEPYNEQFF; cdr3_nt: TGTGCCAGCAGTTCGGGCGGGGAACCCTACAATGAGCAGTTCTTC
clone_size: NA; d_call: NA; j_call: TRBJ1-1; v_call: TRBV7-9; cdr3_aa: CASTLAGGNTEAFF; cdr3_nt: TGTGCCAGCACCCTGGCAGGAGGTAACACTGAAGCTTTCTTT
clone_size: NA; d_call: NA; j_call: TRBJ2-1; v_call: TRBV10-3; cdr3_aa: CAISAGPGTARGEQFF; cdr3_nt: TGTGCCATCAGCGCCGGCCCGGGGACTGCCAGGGGGGAGCAGTTCTTC
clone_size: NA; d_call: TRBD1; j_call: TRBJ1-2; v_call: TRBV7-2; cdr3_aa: CASSLGRGNYGYTF; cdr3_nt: TGTGCCAGCAGCTTAGGCAGGGGGAACTATGGCTACACCTTC
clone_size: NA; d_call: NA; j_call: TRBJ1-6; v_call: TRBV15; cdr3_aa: CATSSASYNSPLHF; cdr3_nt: TGTGCCACCAGCAGCGCGTCCTATAATTCACCCCTCCACTTT
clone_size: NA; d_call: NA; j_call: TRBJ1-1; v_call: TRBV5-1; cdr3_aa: CASSLGAAGTEAFF; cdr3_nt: TGCGCCAGCAGCTTGGGGGCCGCGGGCACTGAAGCTTTCTTT